This is a list of T cell receptor beta chains from one sample in a study of T cell responses to AZD1222 COVID-19 vaccine. Sequencing used immunoSEQ multiplex PCR; TCRdb keeps in-frame clones, though not all of them. The table has about 170,000 clones, over 75% seen once. The sample was peripheral blood, taken on day 0 of AZD1222 vaccination. Receptor source: an adult in good health. CDR3s include the opening cysteine and the closing phenylalanine or tryptophan. The order of the fields is CDR3 DNA, CDR3 protein, J gene, V gene, D gene. A D gene is named only where the DNA matches it firmly.

TGTGCCAGCAGCTTAGGGCAGGTCGGGTATAATTCACCCCTCCACTTT CASSLGQVGYNSPLHF TRBJ1-6 TRBV7-9 NA
TGCAGCGTTGAACGGGACAGCTCCTACGAGCAGTACTTC CSVERDSSYEQYF TRBJ2-7 TRBV29-1 TRBD1
TGCGCCAGCAGCCAAAACTCACAGACAGGGGCCACAGATACGCAGTATTTT CASSQNSQTGATDTQYF TRBJ2-3 TRBV4-3 TRBD1
TGTGCCAGCAGCGGGGACAGGCCAACCTCTGGAAACACCATATATTTT CASSGDRPTSGNTIYF TRBJ1-3 TRBV5-4 TRBD1
TGTGCCAGCAATTTAGGTTTAGGGTACTATGGCTACACCTTC CASNLGLGYYGYTF TRBJ1-2 TRBV7-2 NA
TGTGCTAGTGGCCCTAGCGGGGGGCAAGAGACCCAGTACTTC CASGPSGGQETQYF TRBJ2-5 TRBV12-5 TRBD2
TGTGCCAGCAGTGGGCAGGACTTATTC CASSGQDLF TRBJ1-2 TRBV2 NA
TGTGCCACCAGCAGAGATCCCACCACAGAGCAGTACTTC CATSRDPTTEQYF TRBJ2-7 TRBV15 NA
TGTGCCAGCAGCTACCTACAGGGCTATGGCTACACCTTC CASSYLQGYGYTF TRBJ1-2 TRBV27 NA
TGCGCCAGCAGCCCCCGACAGGGGCTCTCCTATAATTCACCCCTCCACTTT CASSPRQGLSYNSPLHF TRBJ1-6 TRBV4-1 TRBD1
TGTGCCAGCAGCCTGAGTTGGACAGGGGGGAATTCACCCCTCCACTTT CASSLSWTGGNSPLHF TRBJ1-6 TRBV7-9 TRBD1
TGTGCCAGCAGCTTAGGGGACAGCCCGAACACTGAAGCTTTCTTT CASSLGDSPNTEAFF TRBJ1-1 TRBV7-9 TRBD1
TGTGCCAGCAGCCAAGGGACAGGGTCGGGCGAGCAGTACTTC CASSQGTGSGEQYF TRBJ2-7 TRBV3-1/TRBV3-2 TRBD1
TGCGCCAGCAGCCAAGAACAGGGAGTGAGTACCGGGGAGCTGTTTTTT CASSQEQGVSTGELFF TRBJ2-2 TRBV4-1 NA
TGTGCCAGCGCGAACCCGGACAGGCCTCGTTCACCCCTCCACTTT CASANPDRPRSPLHF TRBJ1-6 TRBV6-5 TRBD1
TGCGCCAGCAGCCAAGAATTGCCCGGGAACAATGAGCAGTTCTTC CASSQELPGNNEQFF TRBJ2-1 TRBV4-1 NA
TGTGCCAGCAGTGACCAGGGGAACACCGGGGAGCTGTTTTTT CASSDQGNTGELFF TRBJ2-2 TRBV2 NA
TGCGCCAGCAGCCAGGTTGGACAGGGTACCTACGAGCAGTACTTC CASSQVGQGTYEQYF TRBJ2-7 TRBV4-1 TRBD1